The T cell receptor beta chain under discussion was sequenced for a study of cytomegalovirus exposure and HLA in healthy donors. The V gene's germline CDR1 is SGHTA and CDR2 FQGTGA. The CDR3 length is 13 residues. Trimming took off 1 base at V and 5 bases at J, with 9 bases between the two ends. Study-wide points: Later analysis found that TCR beta chains associated with HLA were more clonally expanded than other, equally common chains.

Regarding this clone: Antigen specificity is unknown.

Primers included in the PCR were 60 Vbeta and 13 Jbeta primers. Sequencing used immunoSEQ multiplex PCR; TCRdb keeps in-frame clones, though not all of them. Its table records 130,000 or so clones. V usage is TRBV7-3 and J usage is TRBJ2-7; TRBD2 is a possible D gene (5 bases). The TCR comes from a woman aged 35 to 49 in good health and CMV-seronegative. Sequencing used PBMCs. CDR3 protein: CASSLNGEDEQYF. CDR3 bases: TGTGCCAGCAGCTTAAACGGGGAAGACGAGCAGTACTTC.